This T cell receptor (beta chain) was sequenced for a study of blood T cell repertoires in COVID-19. Trimming pared 4 bases from V and 10 bases from J, leaving 23 bases between. The length of the CDR3 is 15 residues. CDR1 and CDR2 (germline): SGHKS, YYEKEE (reference sequence). This table comes from immunoSEQ multiplex PCR, and its TCRdb copy is limited to in-frame clones, with some not included. The sample records about 260,000 clones, 80% to 95% being singletons. The receptor's source is a man aged 40-50 years who had been exposed to COVID-19. Input material: PBMCs or T cells enriched from blood (not recorded which). V is TRBV5-5 and J is TRBJ1-1; tentatively, D is TRBD1 (6 bases). DNA for the CDR3: TGTGCCAGCAGCACAGAAAGGACAGCAGGATGGGGAGCTTTCTTT. It yields the protein CASSTERTAGWGAFF.